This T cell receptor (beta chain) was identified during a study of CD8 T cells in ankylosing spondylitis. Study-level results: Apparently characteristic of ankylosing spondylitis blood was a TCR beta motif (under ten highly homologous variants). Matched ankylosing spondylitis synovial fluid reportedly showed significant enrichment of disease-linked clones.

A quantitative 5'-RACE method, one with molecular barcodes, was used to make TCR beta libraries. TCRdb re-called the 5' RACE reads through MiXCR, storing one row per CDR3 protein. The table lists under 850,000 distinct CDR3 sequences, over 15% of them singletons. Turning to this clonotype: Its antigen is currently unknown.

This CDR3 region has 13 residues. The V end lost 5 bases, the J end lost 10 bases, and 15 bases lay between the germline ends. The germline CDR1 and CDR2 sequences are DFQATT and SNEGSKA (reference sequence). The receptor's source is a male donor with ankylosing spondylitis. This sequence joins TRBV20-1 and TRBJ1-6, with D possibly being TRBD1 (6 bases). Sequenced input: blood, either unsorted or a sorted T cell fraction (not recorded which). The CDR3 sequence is CSAPNKQGSPLHF. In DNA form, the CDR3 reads TGCAGTGCTCCTAATAAACAGGGCTCACCCCTCCACTTT.